The T cell receptor (beta chain) under discussion was sequenced for a study of OX40 agonist ivuxolimab in advanced cancers. Study background: Patients receiving dose escalation had hepatocellular carcinoma, melanoma, renal cell or head and neck cancer. Eligibility rules accepted prior anti-PD-1, anti-PD-L1 or anti-CTLA-4 therapy, and 40% to 50% had some.

Produced via immunoSEQ multiplex PCR; TCRdb's table is partial and in-frame only. The table has about 96,000 clones, roughly four fifths seen once. A note on this clone: Its target is unknown.

Between the trimmed V and J ends, which lost 4 bases and 7 bases, there was a span of 14 bases. Germline CDR1 LGHNA, CDR2 YNFKEQ. The CDR3 loop spans 14 amino acids. Study-wide findings and caveats: There was clonal expansion of CD4+ and CD8+ blood T cells by week 6 at 0.1 to 3.0 mg/kg.

The sample was CD4+ or CD8+ T cells sorted from blood, taken in a trial of the OX40 agonist ivuxolimab. The chain links TRBV4-2 to TRBJ2-1; the D gene could be TRBD1 or TRBD2 (5 bases each). This sequence originates from an adult with an advanced solid tumor such as melanoma, head and neck, liver or kidney cancer. The CDR3 is CASSRAGTKNEQFF. For the CDR3, the DNA is TGTGCCAGCAGCCGAGCCGGGACCAAAAATGAGCAGTTCTTC.